What follows is one TCR beta chain and its context. Its antigen remains unknown. This sample stems from a study of identical twins. Regarding the study as a whole: Abundant beta clonotypes from cord blood bore fewer insertions; memory repertoires lacked this pattern. There is a chance that invariant MAIT and iNKT cells partially muddied zero-insertion analyses.

The germline CDR1 and CDR2 sequences are SEHNR and FQNEAQ (reference sequence). The CDR3 is made up of 17 amino acids. V was cut by 5 bases and J by 3 bases, with 22 bases left in between. With template switching, a universal primer site was added, and the cDNA carried unique molecular identifiers. TCRdb itself ran the 5' RACE reads through MiXCR, one entry per CDR3 protein. The sample lists 300,000 to 350,000 distinct CDR3 sequences; about 12% were seen once. These sequences were also reported in another study, on yellow fever vaccine responses in identical twins.

This chain links TRBV7-9 with TRBJ1-2; no reliable D call. The TCR comes from a woman aged 18 to 35 in good health. The sequenced sample was CD8+ T cells sorted from blood. CDR3 loop: CASSQMGWLGNDYGYTF. In DNA form, the CDR3 reads TGTGCCAGCAGCCAGATGGGGTGGCTTGGGAACGACTATGGCTACACCTTC.